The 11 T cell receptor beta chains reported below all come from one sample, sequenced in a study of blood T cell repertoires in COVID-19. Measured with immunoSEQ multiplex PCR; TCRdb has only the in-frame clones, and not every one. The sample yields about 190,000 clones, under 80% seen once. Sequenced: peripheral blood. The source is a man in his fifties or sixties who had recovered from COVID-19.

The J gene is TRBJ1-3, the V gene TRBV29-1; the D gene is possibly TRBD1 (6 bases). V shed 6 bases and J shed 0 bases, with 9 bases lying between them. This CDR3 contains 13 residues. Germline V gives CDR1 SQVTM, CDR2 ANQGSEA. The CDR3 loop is CSVGTSSGNTIYF. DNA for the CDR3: TGCAGCGTCGGGACATCCTCTGGAAACACCATATATTTT.

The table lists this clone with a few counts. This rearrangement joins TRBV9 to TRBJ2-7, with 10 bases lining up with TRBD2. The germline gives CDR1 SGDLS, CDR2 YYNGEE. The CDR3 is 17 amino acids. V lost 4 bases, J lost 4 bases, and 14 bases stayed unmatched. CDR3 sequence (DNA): TGTGCCAGCAGCCCATCGGGACTAGCGCTACCTATGTACGAGCAGTACTTC. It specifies CASSPSGLALPMYEQYF.

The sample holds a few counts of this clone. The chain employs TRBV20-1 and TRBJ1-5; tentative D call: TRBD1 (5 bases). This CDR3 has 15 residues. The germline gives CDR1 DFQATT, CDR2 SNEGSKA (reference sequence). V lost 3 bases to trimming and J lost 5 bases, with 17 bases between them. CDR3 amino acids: CSASGGAARYQPQHF. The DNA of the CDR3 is TGCAGTGCTAGTGGTGGGGCCGCGAGGTATCAGCCCCAGCATTTT.

The CDR3 reads CASSLGGQGIYTF. Here the CDR3 DNA reads TGTGCCAGCAGCTTAGGGGGGCAGGGGATCTACACCTTC. The J gene is TRBJ1-2, the V gene TRBV7-7, with D possibly matching TRBD1 (6 bases). Germline loops: CDR1 SSHAT, CDR2 FNYEAQ (reference sequence). This CDR3 has 13 amino acids. V gave up 1 base and J gave up 10 bases, with 13 bases separating them. The variable domain in full, with the rest retrieved from reference TRBV7-7 and TRBJ1-2, is GAGVSQSPRYKVTKRGQDVTLRCDPISSHATLYWYQQALGQGPEFLTYFNYEAQPDKSGLPSDRFSAERPEGSISTLTIQRTEQRDSAMYRCASSLGGQGIYTFGSGTRLTVV.

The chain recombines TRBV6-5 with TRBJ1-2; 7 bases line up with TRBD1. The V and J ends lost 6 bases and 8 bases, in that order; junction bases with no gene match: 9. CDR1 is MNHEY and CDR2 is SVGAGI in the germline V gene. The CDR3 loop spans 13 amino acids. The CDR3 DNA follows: TGTGCCAGCAGAAAAACAGGGGATATAGGCTACACCTTC. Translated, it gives CASRKTGDIGYTF.

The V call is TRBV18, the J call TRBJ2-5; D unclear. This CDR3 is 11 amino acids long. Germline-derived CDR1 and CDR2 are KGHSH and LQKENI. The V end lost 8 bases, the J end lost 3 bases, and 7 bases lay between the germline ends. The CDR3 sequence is CASHIKETQYF. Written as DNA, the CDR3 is TGTGCCAGCCACATTAAAGAGACCCAGTACTTC.

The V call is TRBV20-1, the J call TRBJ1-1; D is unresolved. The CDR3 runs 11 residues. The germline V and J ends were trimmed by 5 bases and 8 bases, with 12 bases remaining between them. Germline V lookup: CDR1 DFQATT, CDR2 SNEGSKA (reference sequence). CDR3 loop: CSAPDKTEAFF. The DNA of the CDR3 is TGCAGTGCTCCCGACAAGACGGAAGCTTTCTTT.

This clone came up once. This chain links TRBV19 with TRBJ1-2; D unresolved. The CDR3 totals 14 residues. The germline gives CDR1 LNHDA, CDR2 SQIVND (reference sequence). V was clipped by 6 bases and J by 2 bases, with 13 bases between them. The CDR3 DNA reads TGTGCCAGTAGGGGCGAGCTCCTCAACTATGGCTACACCTTC. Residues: CASRGELLNYGYTF.

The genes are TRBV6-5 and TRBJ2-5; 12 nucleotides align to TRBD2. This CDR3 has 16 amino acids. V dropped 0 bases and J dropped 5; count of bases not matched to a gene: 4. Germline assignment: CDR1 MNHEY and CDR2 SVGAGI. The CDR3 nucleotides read TGTGCCAGCAGTTACTCAACGACTAGCGGGAGTGAGACCCAGTACTTC. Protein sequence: CASSYSTTSGSETQYF.

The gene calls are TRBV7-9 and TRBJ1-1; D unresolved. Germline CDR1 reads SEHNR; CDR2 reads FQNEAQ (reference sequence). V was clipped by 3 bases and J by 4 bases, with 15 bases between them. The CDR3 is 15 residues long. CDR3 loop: CASSFEASGFTEAFF. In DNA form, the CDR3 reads TGTGCCAGCAGCTTTGAGGCATCGGGGTTCACTGAAGCTTTCTTT.

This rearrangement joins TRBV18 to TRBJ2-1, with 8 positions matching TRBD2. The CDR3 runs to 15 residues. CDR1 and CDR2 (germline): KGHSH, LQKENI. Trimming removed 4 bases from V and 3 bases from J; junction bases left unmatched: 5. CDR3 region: CASSRILAGYNEQFF. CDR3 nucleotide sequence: TGTGCCAGCTCACGTATTCTAGCGGGCTACAATGAGCAGTTCTTC.